Reported below is one T cell receptor (beta chain). Its antigen is still unknown. CDR3 length equals 14 residues. The V gene end was trimmed by 10 bases and the J gene end by 4 bases; junction bases not matched to a gene: 10. Germline loops: CDR1 MNHEY, CDR2 SVGAGI. Eligible hyperthyroidism cases comprised new diagnoses of under 2 months' duration in individuals aged 18 to 65. A diagnosis was made from clinical symptoms together with serum thyroxine, TRAb, thyroid ultrasound and orbital computed tomography. The data stem from a study of Graves' ophthalmopathy and Graves' hyperthyroidism. Across the whole study: Hyperthyroidism qualified as stable when ophthalmopathy did not develop within 18 months of follow-up.

Points from the study as a whole: Discriminating ophthalmopathy from stable hyperthyroidism, a 13-signature model attained a sensitivity of under 90% and a specificity of about 79%.

Investigators amplified TCR beta CDR3 regions from RNA transcripts. After a first-round RT-PCR with HTBI primers, a second-round multiplex PCR was run. TCRdb processed the multiplex PCR reads anew with MiXCR; each CDR3 protein has one entry. The sample records some 1.1 million distinct CDR3 sequences, 36% being singletons. The genes are TRBV6-5 and TRBJ1-1; 9 bases line up with TRBD1. Sequenced sample: peripheral blood or thyroid tissue (not recorded which). The receptor was derived from an adult man with Graves' hyperthyroidism. DNA of the CDR3: TGTGCCACTAACACAGGGGGCGCGGGCACTGAAGCTTTCTTT. Encoded protein: CATNTGGAGTEAFF.